This is a list of T cell receptor beta chains from one sample in a study of T cell responses to AZD1222 COVID-19 vaccine. Generated by immunoSEQ multiplex PCR, the TCRdb table keeps only in-frame clones and is missing some. The profile covers fewer than 120,000 clones, with roughly 90% appearing a single time and around 14% taken by the ten largest. The sample in question was peripheral blood, obtained 28 days after the second AZD1222 dose. The receptors here all came from an adult who received the AZD1222 COVID-19 vaccine. The CDR3 runs from the conserved cysteine through the conserved F or W. The order of the fields is clone size, V gene, D gene, J gene, CDR3 DNA, CDR3 protein. A D gene is named only where the DNA matches it firmly. Where a row states a size, it is once, few, many or the class of an expanded clone; other rows omit it.

clone size: -
V gene: TRBV19
D gene: -
J gene: TRBJ1-1
CDR3 DNA: TGTGCCAGTAGTATCTCAATCGGTTACACTGAAGCTTTCTTT
CDR3 protein: CASSISIGYTEAFF

clone size: -
V gene: TRBV5-1
D gene: -
J gene: TRBJ1-1
CDR3 DNA: TGCGCCAGCAGCTTGGTGTCAGGGAGCGGGGTGGTTGCTTTCTTT
CDR3 protein: CASSLVSGSGVVAFF

clone size: -
V gene: TRBV27
D gene: TRBD1
J gene: TRBJ1-3
CDR3 DNA: TGTGCCAGCAGGACAGGGAGCTCTGGAAACACCATATATTTT
CDR3 protein: CASRTGSSGNTIYF

clone size: -
V gene: TRBV6-6
D gene: -
J gene: TRBJ2-7
CDR3 DNA: TGTGCCAGCAGCCCTCGGGACAACTACGAGCAGTACTTC
CDR3 protein: CASSPRDNYEQYF

clone size: -
V gene: TRBV2
D gene: TRBD2
J gene: TRBJ2-3
CDR3 DNA: TGTGCCAGTAGACTAGCTCGGGCCCCAGATACGCAGTATTTT
CDR3 protein: CASRLARAPDTQYF

clone size: -
V gene: TRBV5-1
D gene: -
J gene: TRBJ2-7
CDR3 DNA: TGCGCCAGCAGCTTTCAAGGATACGAGCAGTACTTC
CDR3 protein: CASSFQGYEQYF

clone size: -
V gene: TRBV3-1/TRBV3-2
D gene: TRBD1
J gene: TRBJ1-1
CDR3 DNA: TGTGCCAGCAGCCACAAAGGGGGCTTCGACACTGAAGCTTTCTTT
CDR3 protein: CASSHKGGFDTEAFF

clone size: -
V gene: TRBV6-5
D gene: -
J gene: TRBJ1-2
CDR3 DNA: TGTGCCAGCAGTTACCCGCCCGGGACACTTTATGGCTACACCTTC
CDR3 protein: CASSYPPGTLYGYTF

clone size: -
V gene: TRBV27
D gene: -
J gene: TRBJ2-5
CDR3 DNA: TGTGCCAGCAAATCGACCGCCCAGCGCCAAGAGACCCAGTACTTC
CDR3 protein: CASKSTAQRQETQYF

clone size: -
V gene: TRBV7-9
D gene: -
J gene: TRBJ1-2
CDR3 DNA: TGTGCCAGCAGCTTAGAGGAGTATGGCTACACCTTC
CDR3 protein: CASSLEEYGYTF

clone size: -
V gene: TRBV5-1
D gene: -
J gene: TRBJ2-5
CDR3 DNA: TGCGCCAGCAAACCTCCCGGTCCTGAGACCCAGTACTTC
CDR3 protein: CASKPPGPETQYF

clone size: -
V gene: TRBV11-2
D gene: -
J gene: TRBJ2-6
CDR3 DNA: TGTGCCAGCAGCGGCCATTGGGGGGCTGGGGCCAACGTCCTGACTTTC
CDR3 protein: CASSGHWGAGANVLTF

clone size: -
V gene: TRBV4-1
D gene: -
J gene: TRBJ1-2
CDR3 DNA: TGCGCCAGCAGCCAAGATCCACAGGGAGGTTATGGCTACACCTTC
CDR3 protein: CASSQDPQGGYGYTF

clone size: -
V gene: TRBV6-1
D gene: TRBD1
J gene: TRBJ1-2
CDR3 DNA: TGTGCCAGCAGTGCTAAACTCGGACAGGGAACTAACTATGGCTACACCTTC
CDR3 protein: CASSAKLGQGTNYGYTF

clone size: -
V gene: TRBV25-1
D gene: -
J gene: TRBJ2-1
CDR3 DNA: TGTGCCAGCAGTGGCAGGGGATACTCCTACAATGAGCAGTTCTTC
CDR3 protein: CASSGRGYSYNEQFF

clone size: once
V gene: TRBV18
D gene: TRBD2
J gene: TRBJ2-7
CDR3 DNA: TGTGCCAGCTCACCCCCGGGACTAGCGGGAGGAACCTACGAGCAGTACTTC
CDR3 protein: CASSPPGLAGGTYEQYF

clone size: -
V gene: TRBV7-9
D gene: TRBD1
J gene: TRBJ1-4
CDR3 DNA: TGTGCCAGCAGCTTAGGGACAGGGGGCGAAAAACTGTTTTTT
CDR3 protein: CASSLGTGGEKLFF

clone size: once
V gene: TRBV5-1
D gene: -
J gene: TRBJ1-2
CDR3 DNA: TGCGCCAGCGCCGAGACAGACTATGGCTACACCTTC
CDR3 protein: CASAETDYGYTF

clone size: many
V gene: TRBV25-1
D gene: -
J gene: TRBJ2-7
CDR3 DNA: TGTGCCAGCAGTGGGGGGTCGGGCAGGCGTAGCTCCTACGAGCAGTACTTC
CDR3 protein: CASSGGSGRRSSYEQYF

clone size: -
V gene: TRBV19
D gene: TRBD2
J gene: TRBJ2-1
CDR3 DNA: TGTGCCAGTAGTGGGAGCGGGATCTCTGCCTACAATGAGCAGTTCTTC
CDR3 protein: CASSGSGISAYNEQFF

clone size: -
V gene: TRBV28
D gene: -
J gene: TRBJ2-3
CDR3 DNA: TGTGCCAGCAATATTATGGGGAGCCCCAGCACAGATACGCAGTATTTT
CDR3 protein: CASNIMGSPSTDTQYF

clone size: -
V gene: TRBV7-8
D gene: -
J gene: TRBJ2-7
CDR3 DNA: TGTGCCAGCAGCTCGGTCTACGAGCAGTACTTC
CDR3 protein: CASSSVYEQYF

clone size: -
V gene: TRBV7-9
D gene: -
J gene: TRBJ2-1
CDR3 DNA: TGTGCCAGCAGCTTACAGAAATCCTACAATGAGCAGTTCTTC
CDR3 protein: CASSLQKSYNEQFF

clone size: -
V gene: TRBV15
D gene: TRBD1
J gene: TRBJ1-5
CDR3 DNA: TGTGCCACCAGCAGAGATCCTCAAGGGACAGGGAACAATCAGCCCCAGCATTTT
CDR3 protein: CATSRDPQGTGNNQPQHF

clone size: -
V gene: TRBV19
D gene: -
J gene: TRBJ1-1
CDR3 DNA: TGTGCCAGTAGTAGTTCCGGGAACACTGAAGCTTTCTTT
CDR3 protein: CASSSSGNTEAFF

clone size: -
V gene: TRBV7-9
D gene: TRBD1
J gene: TRBJ1-4
CDR3 DNA: TGTGCCAGCAGCCCAGGGGAGGGGGCAGCCCTTAATGAAAAACTGTTTTTT
CDR3 protein: CASSPGEGAALNEKLFF

clone size: once
V gene: TRBV6-6
D gene: TRBD2
J gene: TRBJ2-1
CDR3 DNA: TGTGCCAGCAGCCCCGGGGGGGGGAGAGGCTACAATGAGCAGTTCTTC
CDR3 protein: CASSPGGGRGYNEQFF

clone size: once
V gene: TRBV6-2/TRBV6-3
D gene: TRBD2
J gene: TRBJ2-7
CDR3 DNA: TGTGCCAGTCGCCCTACCGGGACTAACCCCTACGAGCAGTACTTC
CDR3 protein: CASRPTGTNPYEQYF

clone size: -
V gene: TRBV12-5
D gene: -
J gene: TRBJ1-1
CDR3 DNA: TGTGCTAGTGGTTTGGCAATGAACACTGAAGCTTTCTTT
CDR3 protein: CASGLAMNTEAFF